The clone carrying this T cell receptor beta chain occurred many times. Sequencing was done on patients that had shown CD8+CD57+ cell expansion by flow cytometry. The data belong to a study of CD8+CD57+ T cells in acquired aplastic anemia. In the study overall: Sorted CD4+ plus CD8+ cells gave DNA averaging 3.2 ug.

TCR beta VDJ and CDR3 profiles were obtained from a genomic DNA template. TCRdb processed the reads anew with MiXCR; each CDR3 protein has one entry. The table lists a few hundred thousand distinct CDR3 sequences, around 30% of them singletons. The CDR3 loop spans 15 amino acids. The V end was cut by 4 bases, the J end by 5 bases, with 14 bases between. Germline lookup yields CDR1 KGHDR and CDR2 SFDVKD. The chain carries TRBV24-1 and TRBJ2-1; D might be TRBD2 (6 bases). The sequence derives from a human donor with aplastic anemia. Sequencing was done on a sample of sorted CD4+, CD8+, or CD8+CD57+ T cells (not recorded which) from PBMCs. The CDR3 DNA follows: TGTGCCACCAGTGACCCCTTTGGGGGGAACAATGAGCAGTTCTTC. Translation: CATSDPFGGNNEQFF.